This T cell receptor (beta chain) stems from a study of blood T cell repertoires in COVID-19. Across the whole study: Acute and convalescent COVID-19 specimens originated in the United States, Italy and Spain. The cDNA or gDNA used as material had been derived from T cells, B-cell-depleted T cells, or PBMCs.

As handled by the study authors: It was from reference gene primer amplification that nucleated cell counts were estimated. TCRdb keeps only in-frame clones here, not all; method: immunoSEQ multiplex PCR. The V and J calls and clone size were taken over from that table, and D and trimming were inferred from the DNA. This table holds about 370,000 clones, 80% to 90% found once. The V end lost 3 bases, the J end lost 8 bases, and 10 bases lay between the germline ends. The length of the CDR3 is 12 residues. The germline CDR1 and CDR2 sequences are SGHTA and FQGTGA. The genes are TRBV7-3 and TRBJ1-2; D perhaps matches TRBD1 (6 bases). This clonotype was sampled from a man aged 18 to 35 who had recovered from COVID-19. Source material: PBMCs or T cells enriched from blood (not recorded which). The CDR3: CASSFRGAGYTF. In nucleotides, the CDR3 is TGTGCCAGCAGCTTCAGGGGCGCGGGCTACACCTTC.